This T cell receptor beta chain was recorded in a study of blood T cell repertoires in COVID-19. Study context: Collection of acute and convalescent COVID-19 samples took place in the United States, Italy and Spain. PBMCs, B-cell-depleted T cells, or T cells were the source of the cDNA or gDNA that made up the material.

As processed by the authors: Amplification with reference gene primers provided the estimates of nucleated cell counts. Only in-frame clones appear in the TCRdb table, and some are missing; sequencing was by immunoSEQ multiplex PCR. Clone size and V and J calls were adopted from that table, with D and trimming inferred from the DNA. Of over 200,000 clones listed, roughly nine tenths are singletons. This sequence originates from a man in his sixties who had recovered from COVID-19. Sequenced input: peripheral blood.

CDR3 nucleotides: TGTGCCAGCTCACCCGGACAGGGAGGGACCGGGGAGCTGTTTTTT. Protein: CASSPGQGGTGELFF. V is TRBV18 and J is TRBJ2-2; D may be TRBD1 (8 bases). V was trimmed by 3 bases and J by 5 bases, leaving 13 bases between them. The germline CDR1 and CDR2 sequences are KGHSH and LQKENI. CDR3 size: 15 residues.